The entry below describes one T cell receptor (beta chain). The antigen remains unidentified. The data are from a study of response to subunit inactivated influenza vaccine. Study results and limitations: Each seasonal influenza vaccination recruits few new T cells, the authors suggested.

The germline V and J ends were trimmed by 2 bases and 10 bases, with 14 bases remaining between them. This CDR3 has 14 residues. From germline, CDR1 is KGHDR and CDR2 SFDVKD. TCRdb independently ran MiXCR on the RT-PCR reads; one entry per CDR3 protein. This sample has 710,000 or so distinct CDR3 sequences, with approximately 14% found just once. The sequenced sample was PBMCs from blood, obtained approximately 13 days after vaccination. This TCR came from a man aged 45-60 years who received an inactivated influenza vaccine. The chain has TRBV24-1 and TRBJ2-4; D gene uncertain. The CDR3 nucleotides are TGTGCCACCAGTGATTACCGTGAAGTAGGGATTCAGTACTTC. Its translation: CATSDYREVGIQYF.